This TCR beta chain was captured by sequencing in a study of T-cell reconstitution after alpha-beta-depleted transplantation in children. Library preparation (for TCRbeta) was performed with unique molecular identifiers. Via MiXCR, TCRdb re-called the PCR reads, giving one row per CDR3 protein. The sample consists of roughly 180,000 distinct CDR3 sequences, 13% to 15% of them appearing once. The V and J ends lost 4 bases and 2 bases, in that order; junction bases with no gene match: 11. The CDR3 has 16 residues. Germline CDR1 reads DFQATT; CDR2 reads SNEGSKA (reference sequence). The clonotype was recovered from a human donor who donated a stem cell graft to a child with acute lymphoblastic leukemia. The sample consisted of PBMCs from the stem cell graft donor, taken from the stem cell graft. This sequence joins TRBV20-1 and TRBJ2-1; TRBD2 agrees at 7 bases. The CDR3 nucleotides read TGCAGTGCTACTAATCTGGGAGGGGAAACCTACAATGAGCAGTTCTTC. It encodes CSATNLGGETYNEQFF.